This entry lists 21 T cell receptor beta chains sequenced from one sample in a study of human T cells and chemical hapten exposure. Sample time point: patch test 1, 2 weeks after DPC sensitization. The treatment denotes: therapeutic diphenylcyclopropenone sensitization with weekly scalp DPC. TCRdb fed the RACE reads into MiXCR, producing one record per CDR3 protein. The sample has around 190,000 distinct CDR3 sequences; approximately 20% are singletons. The source material was whole blood, sampled in connection with sensitization to the hapten diphenylcyclopropenone (DPC). The source of these receptors is a woman aged 50 to 60 with alopecia areata. Some clones in this sample may be carry-over from other donors' samples.

The chain recombines TRBV29-1 with TRBJ2-1; 8 bases agree with TRBD1. CDR1 SQVTM and CDR2 ANQGSEA come from the germline V gene. The CDR3 has 12 residues. J lost 8 bases, V lost 4 bases, and 4 bases had no gene match. CDR3: CSVGQGRDEQFF. The CDR3 bases are TGCAGCGTTGGACAGGGGCGCGATGAGCAGTTCTTC.

The V call is TRBV10-3, the J call TRBJ2-5; TRBD2 aligns across 13 bases. Germline CDR1 ENHRY, CDR2 SYGVKD. The CDR3 spans 17 residues. V lost 2 bases to trimming and J lost 1 base; unmatched junction nucleotides: 4. CDR3 DNA sequence: TGTGCCATCAGTGAGATCGGACTAGCGGGAGTCCAAGAGACCCAGTACTTC. It translates to CAISEIGLAGVQETQYF.

The chain combines TRBV5-1 with TRBJ2-1; TRBD2 matches 9 bases. The trim removed 0 bases at V and 5 bases at J, leaving 6 bases unmatched. This CDR3 has 16 amino acids. Germline lookup yields CDR1 SGHRS and CDR2 YFSETQ. The DNA for the CDR3 is TGCGCCAGCAGCTTGGTGGCTAGCGGGACGAACAATGAGCAGTTCTTC. It translates to CASSLVASGTNNEQFF.

Only a few counts were recorded for this clonotype. The gene calls are TRBV10-3 and TRBJ1-5; 7 bases align to TRBD1. After removal of 6 bases from V and 3 bases from J, the junction contained 8 bases not matched to a gene. The CDR3 has 15 residues. Germline V CDR1 and CDR2: ENHRY, SYGVKD. CDR3 residues: CAISATGAPNQPQHF. The CDR3 DNA reads TGTGCCATCAGCGCTACAGGGGCACCCAATCAGCCCCAGCATTTT.

This clonotype occurred many times. The chain has TRBV27 and TRBJ2-4; TRBD1 matches 7 bases. V lost 6 bases to trimming and J lost 0 bases; unmatched junction nucleotides: 11. There are 17 residues in the CDR3. Germline V lookup: CDR1 MNHEY, CDR2 SMNVEV (reference sequence). Here the CDR3 reads CASSPDRAILAKNIQYF. CDR3 nucleotide sequence: TGTGCCAGCAGCCCAGACAGGGCCATTCTAGCCAAAAACATTCAGTACTTC.

The sample holds a few counts of this clonotype. This chain uses TRBV7-9 with TRBJ2-5; 11 nucleotides match TRBD2. CDR1 SEHNR and CDR2 FQNEAQ come from the germline V gene (reference sequence). The length of the CDR3 is 16 residues. The ends lost 3 bases at V and 5 bases at J; junction bases unmatched: 8. CDR3 residues: CASSLTSGTGRETQYF. Written as DNA, the CDR3 is TGTGCCAGCAGCTTGACTAGCGGGACAGGTCGGGAGACCCAGTACTTC.

This rearrangement joins TRBV12-3 or TRBV12-4 to TRBJ1-1, with a tentative D call TRBD1 (5 bases). The germline V and J ends were trimmed by 6 bases and 8 bases, with 13 bases remaining between them. This CDR3 contains 12 residues. CDR3 coding DNA: TGTGCCAGCAGGCCAGGAGACAGAGAAGCTTTCTTT. Translated: CASRPGDREAFF.

The chain carries TRBV2 and TRBJ1-5; a weak D match, TRBD1 (6 bases). The germline gives CDR1 SNHLY, CDR2 FYNNEI. This CDR3 contains 11 residues. The V and J ends lost 4 bases and 11 bases respectively, with 9 bases between them. The DNA of the CDR3 is TGTGCCAGCAGTGGCGGGGGCACCCAGCATTTT. Translated: CASSGGGTQHF.

This chain connects TRBV20-1 to TRBJ2-3; D may be TRBD1 or TRBD2 (5 bases each). The CDR3 is 14 residues long. Deletions cut 5 bases from V and 0 bases from J, with 12 bases between. Germline assignment: CDR1 DFQATT and CDR2 SNEGSKA (reference sequence). The CDR3 coding sequence is TGCAGTGCTCCCGGGGCAACTAGCACAGATACGCAGTATTTT. This encodes CSAPGATSTDTQYF.

This clonotype was counted only a few times. The chain couples TRBV11-1 to TRBJ2-1, with D tentatively TRBD2 (5 bases). From germline, CDR1 is SGHAT and CDR2 FQDESV (reference sequence). The V end was cut by 6 bases, the J end by 8 bases, with 17 bases between. CDR3 length: 14 residues. Here the CDR3 reads CASRRDSVLDEQFF. In DNA form, the CDR3 reads TGTGCCAGCAGACGTGATAGCGTGTTGGATGAGCAGTTCTTC.

The chain couples TRBV27 to TRBJ2-1, with TRBD2 identical over 7 bases. V shed 8 bases and J 9 bases; nucleotides not matched to a gene: 22. The CDR3 consists of 17 residues. The germline V gene encodes CDR1 MNHEY and CDR2 SMNVEV (reference sequence). CDR3 sequence: CASSLRGTSALLGEQFF. In DNA, the CDR3 is TGTGCCAGCTCCCTCCGGGGCACTAGCGCGTTGTTGGGTGAGCAGTTCTTC.

This chain connects TRBV24-1 to TRBJ2-1; 9 bases are shared with TRBD2. The CDR3 has 16 amino acids. J gave up 8 bases and V 0 bases, and 7 bases lay outside the gene matches. Germline-derived CDR1 and CDR2 are KGHDR and SFDVKD. CDR3 amino acids: CATSDLTSGSRDEQFF. The DNA for the CDR3 is TGTGCCACCAGTGATTTGACTAGCGGGTCAAGGGATGAGCAGTTCTTC.

This clonotype has more than one count but fewer than ten. The rearrangement links TRBV3-1 to TRBJ2-7; 8 bases agree with TRBD2. Germline CDR1 reads LGHDT; CDR2 reads YNNKEL (reference sequence). The CDR3 contains 14 residues. Trimming took 4 bases from V and 1 from J; bases not matched to a gene: 3. CDR3 DNA sequence: TGTGCCAGCAGCCGCGCTAGCGGGTCCTACGAGCAGTACTTC. Its protein product is CASSRASGSYEQYF.

The V and J genes are TRBV3-1 and TRBJ1-1; possibly TRBD1 for D (6 bases). The germline gives CDR1 LGHDT, CDR2 YNNKEL (reference sequence). The V end was cut by 1 base, the J end by 4 bases, with 28 bases between. The CDR3 extends over 20 amino acids. CDR3 sequence: CASSQGSLGADSPRVTEAFF. CDR3 sequence (DNA): TGTGCCAGCAGCCAAGGATCTCTTGGGGCGGACAGCCCAAGGGTCACTGAAGCTTTCTTT.

In this sample, this clonotype turned up a few times. The chain employs TRBV7-9 and TRBJ2-1; possibly TRBD1 for D (6 bases). The CDR3 is 16 residues long. Germline values: CDR1 SEHNR, CDR2 FQNEAQ (reference sequence). Trimming took off 5 bases at V and 8 bases at J, with 22 bases between the two ends. CDR3 nucleotide sequence: TGTGCCAGCAGCCTTCCCTTTGGTCCCAACAGGGATGAGCAGTTCTTC. Encoded protein: CASSLPFGPNRDEQFF.

The V gene is TRBV20-1, the J gene TRBJ2-1; D remains unclear. V lost 2 bases and J 0 bases, leaving 8 bases between the germline ends. From germline, CDR1 is DFQATT and CDR2 SNEGSKA (reference sequence). The CDR3 loop spans 14 amino acids. The CDR3 sequence: CSARQTSSYNEQFF. The CDR3 nucleotides read TGCAGTGCTAGACAGACGAGCTCCTACAATGAGCAGTTCTTC.

This clonotype has only a few counts. The chain carries TRBV7-3 and TRBJ2-3; D is undetermined. Per germline, CDR1 SGHTA and CDR2 FQGTGA. This CDR3 is built from 15 residues. V was clipped by 5 bases and J by 3 bases, with 15 bases between them. The CDR3 loop is CASSPTSPGTDTQYF. CDR3 in DNA: TGTGCCAGCAGCCCCACCTCCCCCGGGACAGATACGCAGTATTTT. Full variable domain (outside the CDR3, taken from reference TRBV7-3 and TRBJ2-3): GAGVSQTPSNKVTEKGKYVELRCDPISGHTALYWYRQSLGQGPEFLIYFQGTGAADDSGLPNDRFFAVRPEGSVSTLKIQRTERGDSAVYLCASSPTSPGTDTQYFGPGTRLTVL.

The rearrangement links TRBV20-1 to TRBJ2-1; 13 bases fit TRBD2. V shed 5 bases and J 9 bases; nucleotides not matched to a gene: 10. This CDR3 spans 15 amino acids. Germline-derived CDR1 and CDR2 are DFQATT and SNEGSKA (reference sequence). This CDR3 reads CSARTSGSGRGEQFF. In DNA form, the CDR3 reads TGCAGTGCTCGGACTAGCGGGAGTGGTAGAGGTGAGCAGTTCTTC.

The rearrangement uses TRBV29-1 and TRBJ1-6, with D unresolved. The CDR3 loop spans 13 amino acids. Germline V lookup: CDR1 SQVTM, CDR2 ANQGSEA. V lost 5 bases, J lost 5 bases, and 10 bases lay in between. The CDR3 protein is CSVRTGNNSPLHF. The CDR3 nucleotides are TGCAGCGTTCGAACTGGTAATAATTCACCCCTCCACTTT.

A few counts support this clonotype. The chain is built from TRBV20-1 and TRBJ2-7; TRBD2 matches 9 bases. Germline assignment: CDR1 DFQATT and CDR2 SNEGSKA (reference sequence). V gave up 2 bases and J gave up 6 bases; unmatched junction bases: 11. The CDR3 contains 15 residues. The CDR3 region has the DNA TGCAGTGCTAGACTAGCGGGGCCCGAGGCTGGCGAGCAGTACTTC. Its translation: CSARLAGPEAGEQYF.

The V call is TRBV3-1, the J call TRBJ2-1; 7 nucleotides agree with TRBD2. The CDR3 runs to 12 residues. Trimming removed 4 bases from V and 12 bases from J; junction bases left unmatched: 6. In germline, CDR1 is LGHDT, CDR2 YNNKEL (reference sequence). The CDR3 DNA reads TGTGCCAGCAGCCGGACTAGTGACGCGCAGTTCTTC. Its protein product is CASSRTSDAQFF.